The clone carrying this T cell receptor (beta chain) was found a few times. The data derive from a study of response to subunit inactivated influenza vaccine. TCRdb called the RT-PCR reads again in MiXCR, with one record for every CDR3 protein. The sample consists of some 550,000 distinct CDR3 sequences, roughly 23% of them appearing once. These data were also filed under a second study, of T cells expressing NK-cell markers. This second study notes: TCR beta cDNA was generated via 5'RACE template switching incorporating UMIs.

This TCR was sampled from a man in his fifties who received an inactivated influenza vaccine. The starting material was CD4+ T cells sorted from PBMCs, obtained roughly 12 days after vaccination.

DNA of the CDR3: TGTGCCAGCAGTCCTCGGACTAGGTCAAGCACAGATACGCAGTATTTT. This gives the protein CASSPRTRSSTDTQYF. This sequence joins TRBV12-3 or TRBV12-4 and TRBJ2-3; 7 nucleotides agree with TRBD2. This CDR3 has 16 amino acids. Unmatched junction bases numbered 8, after V lost 5 bases and J lost 0 bases.